Presented here are 4 T cell receptor beta chains from one specimen sequenced in a study of T cell repertoires in cytomegalovirus infection. TCRdb processed the reads anew with MiXCR; each CDR3 protein has one entry. In the table there are a few hundred thousand distinct CDR3 sequences, about a sixth of which are singletons. Material: CD8+ T cells from PBMCs. These receptors originate from a human donor in good health (CMV status not recorded). Some clones in this sample may be carry-over from other donors' samples.

This clonotype was observed many times. The rearrangement joins TRBV7-2 to TRBJ1-1; 8 nucleotides line up with TRBD1. Germline CDR1 and CDR2: SGHTA and FQGNSA. Trimming removed 0 bases from V and 2 bases from J; junction bases left unmatched: 8. The CDR3 is made up of 17 amino acids. Here the CDR3 DNA reads TGTGCCAGCAGCTTAGCGAGTGGGGGACAGGTCAACACTGAAGCTTTCTTT. This codes for CASSLASGGQVNTEAFF.

CDR3 sequence reads: CASRSGQGNYNEQFF. The CDR3, as DNA: TGTGCCAGCAGATCGGGACAGGGGAACTACAATGAGCAGTTCTTC. The V and J genes are TRBV28 and TRBJ2-1, with 10 bases fitting TRBD1. The CDR3 is 15 residues long. Germline lookup yields CDR1 MDHEN and CDR2 SYDVKM. Trimming took 6 bases from V and 3 from J; bases not matched to a gene: 5.

This clonotype was found many times. The V call is TRBV28, the J call TRBJ2-5, with TRBD1 as a possible D gene (6 bases). The germline V gene has CDR1 MDHEN and CDR2 SYDVKM. The ends were cut back, 7 bases at V and 4 bases at J, with 13 bases in the middle. The CDR3 covers 13 residues. The CDR3 reads CASMEQGLETQYF. DNA for the CDR3: TGTGCCAGCATGGAGCAGGGGCTAGAGACCCAGTACTTC.

This clonotype was counted only a few times. The V and J genes are TRBV5-8 and TRBJ2-1; 10 bases line up with TRBD1. CDR1 is SGHTS and CDR2 is YDEGEE in the germline V gene. The V segment lost 4 bases and the J segment 7 bases; nucleotides outside the gene matches: 11. CDR3 length: 16 residues. The DNA for the CDR3 is TGTGCCAGCAGCCCGAGAGACAGGGGGCTTTGGAATGAGCAGTTCTTC. Amino acid sequence: CASSPRDRGLWNEQFF. The full variable domain, its missing parts supplied by reference TRBV5-8 and TRBJ2-1, is EAGVTQSPTHLIKTRGQQATLRCSPISGHTSVYWYQQALGLGLQFLLWYDEGEERNRGNFPPRFSGRQFPNYSSELNVNALELEDSALYLCASSPRDRGLWNEQFFGPGTRLTVL.